This is a list of T cell receptor beta chains from one sample in a study of cytomegalovirus exposure and HLA in healthy donors. This table comes from immunoSEQ multiplex PCR, and its TCRdb copy is limited to in-frame clones, with some not included. This sample yields approximately 150,000 clones, of which approximately 79% are seen a single time; about 1.7% belongs to the top ten. What was sequenced was PBMCs. The source is a woman in her twenties or thirties in good health and CMV-seronegative. CDR3s leave out the opening cysteine and the closing phenylalanine or tryptophan. The order of the fields is D gene, V gene, J gene, CDR3 protein. D genes are given only for firm matches.

>TRBD1|TRBV7-9|TRBJ1-1
ASSQGVGTEAF
>TRBD1|TRBV6-5|TRBJ1-2
ASSRDRGTSYGYT
>TRBD1|TRBV27|TRBJ1-6
ASSTGGSYNSPLH
>TRBD1|TRBV5-4|TRBJ1-1
ASSQGQTRTEAF
>.|TRBV9|TRBJ2-7
ASSVYGDFSYEQY
>TRBD1|TRBV29-1|TRBJ1-2
SVGGGQGGYGYT
>TRBD2|TRBV13|TRBJ2-5
ASSPPFPTSVGGETQY
>.|TRBV5-6|TRBJ2-3
ASSSLELALADTQY
>TRBD1|TRBV27|TRBJ1-2
ASSLGQGNYGYT
>TRBD1|TRBV9|TRBJ1-1
ASSPTGGNTEAF
>.|TRBV10-3|TRBJ1-4
AISESRGGEKLF
>TRBD1|TRBV4-1|TRBJ1-2
ASSQELSTGGDYGYT
>TRBD1|TRBV5-4|TRBJ1-2
ASSLTGASGYT
>.|TRBV18|TRBJ2-7
ASSPFPSSYEQY
>.|TRBV30|TRBJ1-3
AWSSQGFSGNTIY
>.|TRBV7-9|TRBJ1-2
ASSQPTGYGYT
>.|TRBV4-2|TRBJ1-1
ASSQGQAEAF
>.|TRBV6-4|TRBJ1-6
ASSDGGSGSPLH
>TRBD1|TRBV30|TRBJ2-5
AGKRDSPTQY
>.|TRBV15|TRBJ2-4
ATSRDGWTGAKNIQY
>TRBD1|TRBV7-9|TRBJ2-5
ASSLEQGTEETQY
>TRBD1|TRBV7-8|TRBJ2-7
ASGFRGQGSGEQY
>TRBD1|TRBV19|TRBJ2-7
ASSRGTVGNEQY
>TRBD2|TRBV6-5|TRBJ2-1
ASSAYSGGEQF
>.|TRBV6-5|TRBJ1-4
ASSYVGDEKLF
>TRBD1|TRBV9|TRBJ1-2
ASSVAKTGTGHWGYT
>TRBD2|TRBV19|TRBJ2-5
ASSIVTSGGQETQY
>TRBD1|TRBV27|TRBJ1-3
ASSLRTGGNTIY
>.|TRBV18|TRBJ1-1
ASSPPGHLNTEAF
>.|TRBV2|TRBJ2-2
ASKPGHPTGELF
>.|TRBV30|TRBJ1-5
AWRTANQPQH
>.|TRBV5-4|TRBJ1-4
ASSLGGNEKLF
>.|TRBV6-1|TRBJ2-5
ASSEARVTVETQY
>TRBD2|TRBV6-5|TRBJ2-1
ASRGAGGYNEQF
>.|TRBV5-8|TRBJ2-5
ASSPRTRQETQY
>TRBD1|TRBV4-3|TRBJ1-2
ASSQQITQGQGVLRFYGYT
>TRBD2|TRBV11-2|TRBJ2-1
ASSFPLAGGASPYNEQF
>TRBD1|TRBV10-3|TRBJ1-1
AISEGEQGANRRAF
>.|TRBV6-1|TRBJ1-6
ASSVPRVSPLH
>.|TRBV7-6|TRBJ1-1
ASSRGTEAF
>TRBD2|TRBV27|TRBJ2-1
ASSSPIAGGYNEQF